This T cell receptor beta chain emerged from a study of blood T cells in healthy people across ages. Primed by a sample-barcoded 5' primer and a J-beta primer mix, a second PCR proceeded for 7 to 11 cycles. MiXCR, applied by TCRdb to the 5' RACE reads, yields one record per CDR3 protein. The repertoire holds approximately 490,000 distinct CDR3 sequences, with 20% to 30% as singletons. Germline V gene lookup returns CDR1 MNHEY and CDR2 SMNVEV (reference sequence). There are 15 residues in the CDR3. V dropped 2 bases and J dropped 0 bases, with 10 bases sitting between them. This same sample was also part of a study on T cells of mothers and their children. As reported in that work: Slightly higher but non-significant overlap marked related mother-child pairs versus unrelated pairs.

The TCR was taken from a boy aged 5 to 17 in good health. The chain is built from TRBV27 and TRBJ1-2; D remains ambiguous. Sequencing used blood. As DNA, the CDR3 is TGTGCCAGCAGTTTAGCTGACCCTGCTAACTATGGCTACACCTTC. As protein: CASSLADPANYGYTF.